The T cell receptor beta chain described here comes from a study of OX40 agonist ivuxolimab in advanced cancers. Study-level background: Ivuxolimab, which targeted the costimulatory receptor OX40 (CD134), was an agonistic, fully human IgG2 monoclonal antibody. Intravenous ivuxolimab was administered to patients every 2 weeks at six dose levels: 0.01, 0.1, 0.3, 1.5, 3 and 10 mg/kg. Of the roughly 52 dose-escalation patients, hepatocellular carcinoma was present in approximately 20, melanoma in around 15, renal cell carcinoma in 9 and head and neck cancer in 9. A male proportion of nearly 85% and a mean age of roughly 55 years, ranging from 23 to 79, were recorded for the dose-escalation cohort. Patients were allowed to have had prior anti-PD-1, anti-PD-L1 or anti-CTLA-4 therapy, and approximately 40% of the dose-escalation patients had previously received checkpoint inhibitors. Partial responses occurred in three dose-escalation patients: two with cutaneous melanoma and one with hepatocellular carcinoma. The point of sequencing TCRbeta in the periphery was to test whether ivuxolimab changed TCR sequence diversity and drove clonal T-cell expansion. The monotherapy dose-escalation portion (N ≈ 52 patients) of the phase I ivuxolimab trial is reported in the paper.

The count of this clone is one. Its antigen has not been determined. Base qualities are not recorded, but no much larger clone differs from it by a single base. Points the paper makes about the study in general: The antigen specificity of the clonally expanded peripheral T cells was not determined. In the 0.1-3.0 mg/kg groups, partial responders were among the patients with the lowest normalized peripheral clonal expansion, particularly in CD8+ T cells. At doses of 0.1 to 3.0 mg/kg, clonal expansion of both CD4+ and CD8+ T cells in blood was seen between baseline and week 6. After ivuxolimab, CD8+ T cells had more expanded clones than CD4+ T cells on average. Low levels of normalized T-cell clonal expansion were also seen in some patients who did not respond.

Patients with autoimmune disease history or receiving systemic immunosuppression were excluded from the trial. Peripheral blood for TCR sequencing was drawn from every dose cohort at baseline, at cycle 4 day 1 and at cycle 7 day 1. Samples were obtained from an open-label, multicenter, first-in-human phase I dose-escalation trial of ivuxolimab. Adults with locally advanced or metastatic melanoma, renal cell carcinoma, hepatocellular carcinoma or head and neck squamous cell carcinoma were enrolled in the trial. CD4+ and CD8+ T cells were sorted separately from peripheral blood before TCR sequencing. To sequence the TCRbeta CDR3 region, genomic DNA was isolated from the sorted cells. The immunoSEQ Assay was used for sequencing of TCRbeta CDR3 regions. TCRdb provides this immuneACCESS table in a form limited to in-frame rearrangements. Some clones are lacking; in checked studies, under half of them reflect an unresolved V gene, and why the rest are absent is not known. In this sample the table shows about 84,000 clones, approximately 85% of which occur a single time. The ten largest clonotypes hold around 0.21% of the sample.

The trim is 6 bases for V and 0 bases for J, with a gap of 9 bases between the germline ends. CDR1 MDHEN and CDR2 SYDVKM are derived from the germline V gene. The CDR3, from cysteine to phenylalanine, totals 15 residues. This entry keeps only the CDR3 DNA: 45 bases, framed from base 1. The chain joins TRBV28 to TRBJ2-6; the D gene is perhaps TRBD1 or TRBD2, each of them matching over 5 bases. This clonotype was obtained from an adult with an advanced solid tumor such as melanoma, head and neck, liver or kidney cancer. The input for sequencing was CD4+ or CD8+ T cells sorted from blood, taken in a trial of the OX40 agonist ivuxolimab. DNA sequence: TGTGCCAGCAGGGGGACGGACTCTGGGGCCAACGTCCTGACTTTC. Its translation is CASRGTDSGANVLTF. The full variable domain, completed from the reference TRBV28 and TRBJ2-6 proteins outside the CDR3, reads DVKVTQSSRYLVKRTGEKVFLECVQDMDHENMFWYRQDPGLGLRLIYFSYDVKMKEKGDIPEGYSVSREKKERFSLILESASTNQTSMYLCASRGTDSGANVLTFGAGSRLTVL.